This TCR beta chain came from a study of blood T cell repertoires in COVID-19. Study in general: Sources were T cells, B-cell-depleted T cells, or PBMCs; the material itself was cDNA or gDNA.

In the authors' methods: Amplification of reference gene primers was used by the study to estimate nucleated cell counts. Sequenced by immunoSEQ multiplex PCR; TCRdb stores in-frame clones only, minus some. The V and J calls and clone size come from that table; D and trimming were worked out from the DNA. This sample has about 74,000 clones, with about 91% found just once. The CDR3 loop spans 13 amino acids. Trimming removed 3 bases from V and 2 bases from J, with 8 bases in between. The origin of this receptor is a woman of 80 years or more with acute or convalescent COVID-19. V and J are TRBV12-3 or TRBV12-4 and TRBJ2-7; D ambiguous. The source material was peripheral blood. The CDR3 DNA follows: TGTGCCAGCAGTTTGGAGATAACCTACGAGCAGTACTTC. Translating it yields CASSLEITYEQYF.